This T cell receptor beta chain appears in the sequencing data of a study of T cell repertoires in cytomegalovirus infection. TCRdb independently ran MiXCR on the reads; one entry per CDR3 protein. The table has approximately 250,000 distinct CDR3 sequences, 20% to 25% seen once. CDR1 and CDR2 (germline): DFQATT, SNEGSKA (reference sequence). With V trimmed by 6 bases and J by 6 bases, 15 bases remained unmatched. This CDR3 spans 15 amino acids. Sequencing was performed on CD8+ T cells from PBMCs. This chain uses TRBV20-1 with TRBJ1-1; TRBD1 matches at 8 bases. This sequence originates from a human donor in good health (CMV status not recorded). Some clones in this sample may be carry-over from other donors' samples. For the CDR3, the DNA is TGCAGTGCCACAAGCAGGGACAGGATTTTACCTGAAGCTTTCTTT. Amino acid sequence: CSATSRDRILPEAFF.